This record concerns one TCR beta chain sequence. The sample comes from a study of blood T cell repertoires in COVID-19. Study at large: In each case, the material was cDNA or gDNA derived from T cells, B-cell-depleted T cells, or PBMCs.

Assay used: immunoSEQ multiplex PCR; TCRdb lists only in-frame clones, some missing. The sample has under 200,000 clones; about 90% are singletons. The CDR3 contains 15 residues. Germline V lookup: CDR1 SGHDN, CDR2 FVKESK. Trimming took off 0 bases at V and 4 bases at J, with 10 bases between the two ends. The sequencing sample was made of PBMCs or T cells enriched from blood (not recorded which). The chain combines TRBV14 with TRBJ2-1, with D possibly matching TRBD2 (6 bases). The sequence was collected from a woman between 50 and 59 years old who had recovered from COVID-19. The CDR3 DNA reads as TGTGCCAGCAGCCAAGATCCAGCGGGTTACAATGAGCAGTTCTTC. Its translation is CASSQDPAGYNEQFF.